These 32 T cell receptor beta chains originate from one sample sequenced in a study of T cells in Graves' hyperthyroidism and ophthalmopathy. Researchers took RNA transcripts and amplified the TCR beta CDR3 regions from them. Initially, a first-round RT-PCR of the TCR CDR3 employed the HTBI primer set. One entry per CDR3 protein results from TCRdb running MiXCR on the multiplex PCR reads. The sample has around 500,000 distinct CDR3 sequences; 22% are singletons. The sample comprised blood. These TCRs come from a woman between 65 and 79 years old with Graves' ophthalmopathy.

This clonotype has a count of ten or more. V usage is TRBV28 and J usage is TRBJ1-1, with 8 positions matching TRBD1. The CDR3 runs 15 residues. Trimming cost V 8 bases and J 1 base; bases outside gene matches: 9. CDR1 and CDR2 (germline): MDHEN, SYDVKM. CDR3 coding DNA: TGTGCCAGCTCCCGGACAGGGTTTTCGAACACTGAAGCTTTCTTT. Encoded protein: CASSRTGFSNTEAFF.

This clonotype was observed at least ten times. V usage is TRBV2 and J usage is TRBJ2-5; D is undetermined. Judging by the DNA end, TRBJ2-1 fits better; the J call may be wrong. The CDR3 extends over 11 amino acids. CDR1 SNHLY and CDR2 FYNNEI come from the germline V gene. Here the CDR3 reads CASSYTETQFF. The CDR3 DNA follows: TGTGCCAGCAGCTACACGGAGACCCAGTTCTTC.

This clonotype was observed many times. CDR3 sequence reads: CASRDGFTDTQYF. The CDR3, as DNA: TGTGCCAGCAGGGACGGATTCACAGATACGCAGTATTTT. The genes are TRBV2 and TRBJ2-3; D gene uncertain. V gave up 6 bases and J gave up 2 bases, with 9 bases separating them. CDR3 size: 13 residues. The V gene's germline CDR1 is SNHLY and CDR2 FYNNEI.

This rearrangement joins TRBV5-1 to TRBJ2-2, with 9 bases fitting TRBD2. V lost 1 base and J lost 2; bases outside the gene matches: 3. The germline CDR1 and CDR2 sequences are SGHRS and YFSETQ. The CDR3 is 16 residues long. The CDR3 spells CASSLSGTSNTGELFF. DNA for the CDR3: TGCGCCAGCAGCTTGTCCGGGACTAGCAACACCGGGGAGCTGTTTTTT. Drawing the rest from reference TRBV5-1 and TRBJ2-2, the complete variable domain is KAGVTQTPRYLIKTRGQQVTLSCSPISGHRSVSWYQQTPGQGLQFLFEYFSETQRNKGNFPGRFSGRQFSNSRSEMNVSTLELGDSALYLCASSLSGTSNTGELFFGEGSRLTVL.

The chain employs TRBV6-1 and TRBJ2-5, with 7 bases that match TRBD2. The trim removed 5 bases at V and 7 bases at J, leaving 10 bases unmatched. CDR3 size: 14 residues. Germline lookup yields CDR1 MNHNS and CDR2 SASEGT. CDR3 sequence: CASSSPGGSGTQYF. CDR3 in DNA: TGTGCCAGCAGTTCCCCCGGGGGGTCTGGGACCCAGTACTTC.

The genes are TRBV6-1 and TRBJ1-5; D is uncertain. The ends were cut back, 5 bases at V and 0 bases at J, with 11 bases in the middle. CDR1 is MNHNS, CDR2 SASEGT, per germline. The CDR3 runs to 15 residues. Here the CDR3 DNA reads TGTGCCAGCAGTTCTAATGTTCTTAGCAATCAGCCCCAGCATTTT. Its translation: CASSSNVLSNQPQHF.

This clonotype was counted many times. The gene calls are TRBV12-3 or TRBV12-4 and TRBJ2-7; 11 bases match TRBD2. The CDR3 is 16 residues long. The junction had 6 bases not matched to a gene; V was cut back by 3 bases and J by 2 bases. CDR3 in DNA: TGTGCCAGCAGTTTTTCGCCGGGACTAGCGGCCTACGAGCAGTACTTC. The encoded protein is CASSFSPGLAAYEQYF.

This clonotype was observed at least ten times. The V and J genes are TRBV5-6 and TRBJ2-3, with a weak D call TRBD2 (6 bases). V lost 4 bases to trimming and J lost 6 bases, with 15 bases between them. Germline V gene lookup returns CDR1 SGHDT and CDR2 YYEEEE. The CDR3 covers 14 residues. Here the CDR3 reads CASSRGIESDTQYF. In nucleotides, the CDR3 is TGTGCCAGCAGCCGCGGGATAGAGTCGGATACGCAGTATTTT.

The chain joins TRBV4-3 to TRBJ2-1; D uncertain. The germline V gene encodes CDR1 LGHNA and CDR2 YSLEER. V was pared by 4 bases and J by 8 bases, with 12 bases between. CDR3 size: 13 residues. As DNA, the CDR3 is TGCGCCAGCAGCCCCCGCGGTTGGGATGAGCAGTTCTTC. It codes for CASSPRGWDEQFF.

This clonotype has just a few counts. The chain recombines TRBV19 with TRBJ2-3; the D call may be TRBD1 or TRBD2 (5 bases each). V was pared by 7 bases and J by 3 bases, with 17 bases between. The CDR3 is 15 amino acids. The germline CDR1 and CDR2 sequences are LNHDA and SQIVND (reference sequence). As DNA, the CDR3 is TGTGCCAGTACGGCGGACAAGTGGAGGACAGATACGCAGTATTTT. Protein: CASTADKWRTDTQYF.

This clonotype was observed at least ten times. This chain joins TRBV20-1 and TRBJ2-7, with TRBD1 as a possible D gene (5 bases). Trimming took off 8 bases at V and 5 bases at J, with 13 bases between the two ends. The CDR3 has 11 residues. CDR1 DFQATT and CDR2 SNEGSKA come from the germline V gene (reference sequence). The CDR3 protein is CSSERGDEQYF. The CDR3 nucleotides read TGCAGTTCGGAAAGGGGCGACGAGCAGTACTTC.

This clonotype was counted many times. V gene TRBV2 combines with J gene TRBJ2-7; D gene ambiguous. Germline V CDR1 and CDR2: SNHLY, FYNNEI. The CDR3 loop spans 15 amino acids. The V end was cut by 0 bases, the J end by 7 bases, with 16 bases between. Written as DNA, the CDR3 is TGTGCCAGCAGTGAAGCGCTTCGTGGATCCGGAGAGCAGTACTTC. Residues: CASSEALRGSGEQYF.

This clonotype came up a few times. The genes are TRBV9 and TRBJ2-3, with 9 bases matching TRBD2. The germline V gene has CDR1 SGDLS and CDR2 YYNGEE. CDR3 size: 16 residues. V shed 4 bases, J shed 2 bases, and the junction held 8 bases outside the gene matches. The DNA of the CDR3 is TGTGCCAGCAGCACCACAGCGGGAGGTGCCACAGATACGCAGTATTTT. Protein product: CASSTTAGGATDTQYF.

This clonotype occurred many times. J is TRBJ2-1 and V is TRBV6-1, with D maybe TRBD1 (6 bases). V gave up 0 bases and J gave up 1 base, with 13 bases separating them. In germline, CDR1 is MNHNS, CDR2 SASEGT. The CDR3 consists of 17 residues. The CDR3 here is CASSEARGTWSYNEQFF. DNA of the CDR3: TGTGCCAGCAGTGAAGCGAGGGGGACATGGTCCTACAATGAGCAGTTCTTC.

The V call is TRBV30, the J call TRBJ2-7, with 7 positions matching TRBD1. CDR3 length equals 15 residues. J lost 4 bases, V lost 2 bases, and 11 bases had no gene match. The germline V gene encodes CDR1 GTSNPN and CDR2 SVGIG (reference sequence). The CDR3 sequence: CAWSPVDRVPYEQYF. In DNA, the CDR3 is TGTGCCTGGAGTCCAGTAGACAGGGTTCCGTACGAGCAGTACTTC. The full variable domain, in which reference TRBV30 and TRBJ2-7 provide the parts outside the CDR3, is SQTIHQWPATLVQPVGSPLSLECTVEGTSNPNLYWYRQAAGRGLQLLFYSVGIGQISSEVPQNLSASRPQDRQFILSSKKLLLSDSGFYLCAWSPVDRVPYEQYFGPGTRLTVT.

The chain employs TRBV11-3 and TRBJ2-2; D unclear. Germline CDR1 and CDR2: SGHNT and YENEEA. V was trimmed by 4 bases and J by 0 bases, leaving 6 bases between them. The CDR3 length is 14 residues. CDR3 sequence (DNA): TGTGCCAGCAGCTGGACGGCGAACACCGGGGAGCTGTTTTTT. This translates into CASSWTANTGELFF. The variable domain in full, completed from reference TRBV11-3 and TRBJ2-2, reads EAGVVQSPRYKIIEKKQPVAFWCNPISGHNTLYWYLQNLGQGPELLIRYENEEAVDDSQLPKDRFSAERLKGVDSTLKIQPAELGDSAVYLCASSWTANTGELFFGEGSRLTVL.

This clonotype has just a few counts. The rearrangement joins TRBV20-1 to TRBJ2-7; possibly TRBD2 for D (6 bases). V shed 5 bases and J shed 4 bases, with 18 bases lying between them. The CDR3 covers 14 residues. Per the germline V gene, CDR1 is DFQATT and CDR2 is SNEGSKA (reference sequence). The CDR3 region has the DNA TGCAGTGCTCCTCATGACGGGAGAGGTTACGAGCAGTACTTC. This codes for CSAPHDGRGYEQYF.

The chain carries TRBV18 and TRBJ2-7; 7 nucleotides match TRBD2. Trimming at V came to 6 bases and at J to 3 bases, leaving 8 bases not matched to a gene. Germline CDR1 KGHSH, CDR2 LQKENI. The CDR3 loop spans 14 amino acids. DNA of the CDR3: TGTGCCAGCTCCCTCCAAGGGAGGGGCTACGAGCAGTACTTC. It translates to CASSLQGRGYEQYF.

This clonotype has ten or more counts. The chain carries TRBV28 and TRBJ1-1, with TRBD1 identical over 10 bases. CDR3 length: 15 amino acids. Germline values: CDR1 MDHEN, CDR2 SYDVKM. The V segment lost 5 bases and the J segment 5 bases; nucleotides outside the gene matches: 8. The CDR3 here is CASSRQGAIGTEAFF. The CDR3 region has the DNA TGTGCCAGCAGTCGACAGGGGGCAATCGGGACTGAAGCTTTCTTT.

This clonotype was seen many times. The genes are TRBV2 and TRBJ2-1; 8 positions match TRBD2. The CDR3 spans 14 residues. CDR1 is SNHLY and CDR2 is FYNNEI in the germline V gene. The V gene end was trimmed by 11 bases and the J gene end by 7 bases; junction bases not matched to a gene: 13. This CDR3 is CALSLHSGTNEQFF. The CDR3 DNA is TGTGCCCTCTCCCTCCATAGCGGGACGAATGAGCAGTTCTTC.

This clonotype has at least ten counts. V usage is TRBV28 and J usage is TRBJ1-1; D remains unclear. The germline V gene encodes CDR1 MDHEN and CDR2 SYDVKM. Trimming removed 4 bases at V and 0 bases at J, with 9 bases between. The CDR3 spans 14 residues. CDR3 coding DNA: TGTGCCAGCAGTTGGGGTAACTTGAACACTGAAGCTTTCTTT. It encodes CASSWGNLNTEAFF.

The sample holds a few counts of this clonotype. The chain has TRBV6-1 and TRBJ2-1; D unclear. Germline CDR1 and CDR2: MNHNS and SASEGT. This CDR3 is built from 14 residues. V lost 0 bases to trimming and J lost 12 bases, with 15 bases between them. DNA for the CDR3: TGTGCCAGCAGTGAAGCAAACCCAAATCGCGGGCAGTTCTTC. Translation gives CASSEANPNRGQFF.

This clonotype was picked up a small number of times. The chain recombines TRBV27 with TRBJ2-1, with 14 bases aligning to TRBD2. The CDR3 runs to 17 residues. CDR1 MNHEY and CDR2 SMNVEV come from the germline V gene (reference sequence). The junction had 7 bases not matched to a gene; V was cut back by 0 bases and J by 9 bases. The CDR3 sequence: CASSLSVGLAGVGEQFF. The CDR3 DNA reads TGTGCCAGCAGTTTATCTGTGGGACTAGCGGGAGTAGGTGAGCAGTTCTTC.

J is TRBJ1-5 and V is TRBV4-3; the D is unclear. This CDR3 spans 15 amino acids. V was trimmed by 0 bases and J by 4 bases, leaving 10 bases between them. Germline V lookup: CDR1 LGHNA, CDR2 YSLEER. CDR3 protein: CASSQEGFPNQPQHF. In DNA, the CDR3 is TGCGCCAGCAGCCAAGAAGGTTTCCCTAATCAGCCCCAGCATTTT.

This sequence joins TRBV18 and TRBJ2-7, with 13 bases matching TRBD2. The CDR3 has 15 residues. Germline CDR1 KGHSH, CDR2 LQKENI. The V and J ends lost 6 bases and 5 bases, in that order; junction bases with no gene match: 7. Here the CDR3 reads CASSGGLAGPNEQYF. The CDR3 DNA reads TGTGCCAGCTCGGGGGGACTAGCGGGGCCGAACGAGCAGTACTTC.

The chain has TRBV20-1 and TRBJ2-1; no clear D gene. The CDR3 is 15 residues long. Deletions cut 5 bases from V and 4 bases from J, with 18 bases between. Germline-derived CDR1 and CDR2 are DFQATT and SNEGSKA (reference sequence). CDR3: CSAGSWENPYNEQFF. The CDR3 nucleotides are TGCAGTGCTGGGTCGTGGGAAAACCCTTACAATGAGCAGTTCTTC.

This clonotype was picked up many times. DNA of the CDR3: TGTGCCAGCAGTTTTGGCGCGGGACAGTATGGCTACACCTTC. It is translated as CASSFGAGQYGYTF. The J gene is TRBJ1-2, the V gene TRBV28; TRBD1 agrees at 7 bases. This CDR3 region has 14 residues. Germline assignment: CDR1 MDHEN and CDR2 SYDVKM. Losses at the gene ends were 3 bases for V and 5 bases for J; bases not matched to a gene: 6.

This rearrangement joins TRBV10-3 to TRBJ2-2, with 9 bases matching TRBD2. This CDR3 has 13 amino acids. V lost 6 bases to trimming and J lost 7 bases; unmatched junction nucleotides: 3. CDR1 ENHRY and CDR2 SYGVKD come from the germline V gene. CDR3 bases: TGTGCCATCAGGGCTAGCGGGAACGGGGAGCTGTTTTTT. Its protein is CAIRASGNGELFF.

The chain has TRBV30 and TRBJ2-5; D possibly uses TRBD1 or TRBD2 (5 bases each). Germline loops: CDR1 GTSNPN, CDR2 SVGIG (reference sequence). The CDR3 runs 15 residues. Trimming cost V 1 base and J 2 bases, with 14 bases left between them. CDR3 protein: CAWSAGGTRQETQYF. Written as DNA, the CDR3 is TGTGCCTGGAGTGCTGGGGGAACCCGGCAAGAGACCCAGTACTTC.

The chain has TRBV5-1 and TRBJ2-7; 9 nucleotides align to TRBD1. Germline lookup yields CDR1 SGHRS and CDR2 YFSETQ. Trimming took 6 bases from V and 5 from J; bases not matched to a gene: 6. The CDR3 is 13 residues long. DNA of the CDR3: TGCGCCAGCACTACAGGGGGCGTGGACGAGCAGTACTTC. Its protein product is CASTTGGVDEQYF. The whole variable domain, remainder taken from reference TRBV5-1 and TRBJ2-7, is KAGVTQTPRYLIKTRGQQVTLSCSPISGHRSVSWYQQTPGQGLQFLFEYFSETQRNKGNFPGRFSGRQFSNSRSEMNVSTLELGDSALYLCASTTGGVDEQYFGPGTRLTVT.

This clonotype was seen ten or more times. This chain joins TRBV27 and TRBJ2-1, with D hard to call. The CDR3 has 16 amino acids. The V and J ends lost 4 bases and 2 bases respectively, with 15 bases between them. The germline CDR1 and CDR2 sequences are MNHEY and SMNVEV (reference sequence). The CDR3 loop is CASSWSLSKPYNEQFF. The CDR3 nucleotides read TGTGCCAGCAGTTGGTCCTTAAGTAAGCCCTACAATGAGCAGTTCTTC.

This clonotype was observed at least ten times. The chain carries TRBV7-3 and TRBJ1-1; D remains ambiguous. Germline values: CDR1 SGHTA, CDR2 FQGTGA. The CDR3 is made up of 13 amino acids. V gave up 1 base and J gave up 1 base, with 4 bases separating them. The CDR3 bases are TGTGCCAGCAGCTTAAAGACGAACACTGAAGCTTTCTTT. Protein sequence: CASSLKTNTEAFF.